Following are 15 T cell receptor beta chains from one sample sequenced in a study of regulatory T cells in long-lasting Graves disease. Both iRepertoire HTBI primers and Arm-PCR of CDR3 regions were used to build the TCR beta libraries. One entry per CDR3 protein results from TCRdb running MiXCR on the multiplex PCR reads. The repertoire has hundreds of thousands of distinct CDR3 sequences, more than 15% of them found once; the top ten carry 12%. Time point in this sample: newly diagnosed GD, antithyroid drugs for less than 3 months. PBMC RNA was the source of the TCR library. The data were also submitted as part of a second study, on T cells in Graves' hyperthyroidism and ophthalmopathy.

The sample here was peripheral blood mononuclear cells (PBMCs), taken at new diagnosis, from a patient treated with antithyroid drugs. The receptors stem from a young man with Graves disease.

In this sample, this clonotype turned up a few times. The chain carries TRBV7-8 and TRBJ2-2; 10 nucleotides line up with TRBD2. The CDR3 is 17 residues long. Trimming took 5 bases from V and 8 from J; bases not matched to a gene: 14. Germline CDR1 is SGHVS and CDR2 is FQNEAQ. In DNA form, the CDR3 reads TGTGCCAGCAGCCCCATTAGTGGAGCGGGAGGGACGGGGGAGCTGTTTTTT. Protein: CASSPISGAGGTGELFF.

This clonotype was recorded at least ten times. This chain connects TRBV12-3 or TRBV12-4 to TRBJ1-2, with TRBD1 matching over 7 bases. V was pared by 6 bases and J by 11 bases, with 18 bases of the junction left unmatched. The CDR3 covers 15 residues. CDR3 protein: CASSHRTGARMSYTF. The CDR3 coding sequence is TGTGCCAGCAGCCACCGTACAGGGGCGCGAATGAGTTACACCTTC.

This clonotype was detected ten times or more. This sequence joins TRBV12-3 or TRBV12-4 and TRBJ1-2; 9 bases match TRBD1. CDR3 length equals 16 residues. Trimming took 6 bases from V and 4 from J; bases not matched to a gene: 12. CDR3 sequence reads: CASSLEVGQGSYGYTF. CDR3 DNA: TGTGCCAGCAGCCTAGAGGTGGGACAGGGATCCTATGGCTACACCTTC.

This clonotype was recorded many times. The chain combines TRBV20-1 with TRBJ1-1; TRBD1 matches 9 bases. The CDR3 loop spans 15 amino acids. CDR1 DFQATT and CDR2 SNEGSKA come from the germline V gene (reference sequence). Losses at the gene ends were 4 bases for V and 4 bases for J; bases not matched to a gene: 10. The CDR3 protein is CSATHPGQGGTEAFF. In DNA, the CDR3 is TGCAGTGCTACTCATCCGGGACAGGGAGGCACTGAAGCTTTCTTT.

The CDR3 nucleotides are TGTGCCAGCAGCCCAACGGCGCTTGACGGGGAGCTGTTTTTT. Encoded protein: CASSPTALDGELFF. The chain joins TRBV9 to TRBJ2-2; D is unclear. The germline gives CDR1 SGDLS, CDR2 YYNGEE. This CDR3 has 14 amino acids. V dropped 4 bases and J dropped 7 bases, with 14 bases sitting between them.

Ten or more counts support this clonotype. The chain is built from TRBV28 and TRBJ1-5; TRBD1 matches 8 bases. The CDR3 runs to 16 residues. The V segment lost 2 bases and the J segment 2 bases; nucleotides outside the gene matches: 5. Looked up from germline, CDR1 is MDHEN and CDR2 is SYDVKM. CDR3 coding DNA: TGTGCCAGCAGTTTAAACAGGGGGGATGGCAATCAGCCCCAGCATTTT. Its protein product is CASSLNRGDGNQPQHF.

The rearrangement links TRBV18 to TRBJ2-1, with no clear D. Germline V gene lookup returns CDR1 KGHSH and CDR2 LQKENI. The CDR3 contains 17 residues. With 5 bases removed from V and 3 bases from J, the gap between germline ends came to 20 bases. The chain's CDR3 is CASSSKSGPNDYNEQFF. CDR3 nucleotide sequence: TGTGCCAGCTCATCGAAGTCCGGGCCGAATGACTACAATGAGCAGTTCTTC.

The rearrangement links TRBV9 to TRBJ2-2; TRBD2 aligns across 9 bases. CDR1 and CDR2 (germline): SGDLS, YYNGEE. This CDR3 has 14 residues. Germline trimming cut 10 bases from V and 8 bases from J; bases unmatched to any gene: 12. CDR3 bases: TGTGCCTCCGCAAGTTTAGCGGGAGCGGGGGAGCTGTTTTTT. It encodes CASASLAGAGELFF.

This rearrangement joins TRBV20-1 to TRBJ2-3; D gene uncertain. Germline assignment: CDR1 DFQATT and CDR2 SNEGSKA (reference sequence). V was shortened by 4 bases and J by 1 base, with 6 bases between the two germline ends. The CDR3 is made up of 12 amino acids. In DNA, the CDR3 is TGCAGTGCTAACTTGGGCACAGATACGCAGTATTTT. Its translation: CSANLGTDTQYF.

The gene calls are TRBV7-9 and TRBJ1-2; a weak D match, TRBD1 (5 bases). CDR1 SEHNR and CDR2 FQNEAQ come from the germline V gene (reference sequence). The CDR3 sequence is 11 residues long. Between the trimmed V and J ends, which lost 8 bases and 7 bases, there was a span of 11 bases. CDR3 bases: TGTGCCAGCGCCAGGGAAGGTGGCTACACCTTC. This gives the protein CASAREGGYTF.

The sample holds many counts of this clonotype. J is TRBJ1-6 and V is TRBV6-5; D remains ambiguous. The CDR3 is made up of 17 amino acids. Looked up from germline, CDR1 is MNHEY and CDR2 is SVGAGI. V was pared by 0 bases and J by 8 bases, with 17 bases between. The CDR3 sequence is CASSYSMGRVKDSPLHF. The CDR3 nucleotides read TGTGCCAGCAGTTACTCGATGGGGAGAGTAAAGGATTCACCCCTCCACTTT.

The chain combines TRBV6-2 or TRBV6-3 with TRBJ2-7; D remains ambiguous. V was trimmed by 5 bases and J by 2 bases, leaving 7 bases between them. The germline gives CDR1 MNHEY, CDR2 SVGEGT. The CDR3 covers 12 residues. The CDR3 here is CASSEIPYEQYF. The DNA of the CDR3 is TGTGCCAGCAGTGAAATTCCCTACGAGCAGTACTTC.

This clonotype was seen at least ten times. CDR3 loop: CASSLSAQGPNSPLHF. In DNA form, the CDR3 reads TGTGCCAGCAGTTTATCCGCGCAGGGTCCGAATTCACCCCTCCACTTT. The rearrangement links TRBV27 to TRBJ1-6; D is possibly TRBD1 (5 bases). CDR1 is MNHEY and CDR2 is SMNVEV in the germline V gene (reference sequence). V gave up 0 bases and J gave up 7 bases, with 13 bases separating them. The CDR3 loop spans 16 amino acids.

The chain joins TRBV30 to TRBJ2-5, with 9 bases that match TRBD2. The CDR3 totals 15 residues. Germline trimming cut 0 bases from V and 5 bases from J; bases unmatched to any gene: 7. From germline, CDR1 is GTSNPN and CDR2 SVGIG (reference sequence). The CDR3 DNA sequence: TGTGCCTGGAGTGTAGCCAGCGGGAGGTCGGAGACCCAGTACTTC. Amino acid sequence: CAWSVASGRSETQYF.

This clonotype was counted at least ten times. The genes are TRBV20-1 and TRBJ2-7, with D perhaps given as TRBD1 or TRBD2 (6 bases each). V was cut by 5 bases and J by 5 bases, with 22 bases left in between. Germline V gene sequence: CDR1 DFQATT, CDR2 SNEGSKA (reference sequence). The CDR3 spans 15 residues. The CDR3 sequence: CSASPVGGRLHEQYF. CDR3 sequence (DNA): TGCAGTGCTTCCCCAGTAGGGGGGAGGCTCCACGAGCAGTACTTC.